The next 10 T cell receptor beta chains were all read from a single sample in a study of neoadjuvant anti-PD-1 for oral cavity cancer. Noted time point: after neoadjuvant nivolumab, at surgical resection. Sequenced by immunoSEQ multiplex PCR; TCRdb stores in-frame clones only, minus some. This table has over 13,000 clones, nearly 75% appearing once. Source: PBMCs, taken after nivolumab (anti-PD-1) treatment. Every receptor here comes from a person between 40 and 80 years old with oral cavity squamous cell carcinoma.

The chain is built from TRBV5-5 and TRBJ1-1; possible D gene TRBD1, 5 bases. Germline V CDR1 and CDR2: SGHKS, YYEKEE (reference sequence). Trimming removed 1 base from V and 10 bases from J, with 14 bases in between. This CDR3 is 13 amino acids long. CDR3 in amino acids: CASSLWGPSRAFF. The CDR3 DNA follows: TGTGCCAGCAGCTTGTGGGGACCAAGTCGAGCTTTCTTT.

The V and J genes are TRBV6-6 and TRBJ2-3; D may be TRBD2 (6 bases). Per germline, CDR1 MNHNY and CDR2 SVGAGI (reference sequence). The CDR3 contains 16 residues. V was clipped by 4 bases and J by 2 bases, with 16 bases between them. CDR3 DNA: TGTGCCAGCAGTTTCGGGGACTTCACTATCACAGATACGCAGTATTTT. It codes for CASSFGDFTITDTQYF.

This clone was picked up one time. The rearrangement links TRBV5-1 to TRBJ2-3; TRBD2 might be the D (5 bases). Deletions cut 0 bases from V and 6 bases from J, with 14 bases between. Germline V gene sequence: CDR1 SGHRS, CDR2 YFSETQ. The CDR3 covers 15 residues. DNA of the CDR3: TGCGCCAGCAGCTTGGCCGGTAGCGAGGTGGATACGCAGTATTTT. Its protein is CASSLAGSEVDTQYF.

This clone was seen once. This rearrangement joins TRBV5-5 to TRBJ2-5; the match to TRBD1 covers 8 bases. V was pared by 1 base and J by 3 bases, with 2 bases of the junction left unmatched. CDR1 is SGHKS and CDR2 is YYEKEE in the germline V gene (reference sequence). The CDR3 extends over 14 amino acids. The CDR3 DNA reads as TGTGCCAGCAGCTTGTGGACAGGGAAAGAGACCCAGTACTTC. It translates to CASSLWTGKETQYF.

This clone was seen only a few times. The CDR3 nucleotides are TGTGCCAGCAACCCCACTCGGTACAGCAATCAGCCCCAGCATTTT. It encodes CASNPTRYSNQPQHF. The chain couples TRBV6-1 to TRBJ1-5; D gene uncertain. CDR3 length equals 15 residues. Germline assignment: CDR1 MNHNS and CDR2 SASEGT. The V gene lost 7 bases and the J gene lost 1 base, with 14 bases spanning the gap.

This rearrangement joins TRBV6-1 to TRBJ1-1, with a possible D match to TRBD1 (6 bases). The V and J ends lost 4 bases and 2 bases respectively, with 17 bases between them. Germline-derived CDR1 and CDR2 are MNHNS and SASEGT. The CDR3 is made up of 16 amino acids. In DNA, the CDR3 is TGTGCCAGCAGTGCAGGGGCAGGGAGGTCAAACACTGAAGCTTTCTTT. Its translation: CASSAGAGRSNTEAFF.

This clone was detected once. The gene calls are TRBV4-2 and TRBJ2-1; 10 bases match TRBD2. The CDR3 contains 15 residues. Trimming took 5 bases from V and 4 from J; bases not matched to a gene: 5. CDR1 and CDR2 from the germline V gene are LGHNA and YNFKEQ. CDR3 in amino acids: CASSSSGGQYNEQFF. The CDR3 nucleotides are TGTGCCAGCAGCAGTAGCGGGGGGCAGTACAATGAGCAGTTCTTC.

CDR3: CASSFTVYNSPLHF. CDR3 sequence (DNA): TGTGCCAGCAGTTTTACAGTCTATAATTCACCCCTCCACTTT. The genes are TRBV6-1 and TRBJ1-6; D unresolved. The CDR3 is 14 amino acids. CDR1 and CDR2 from the germline V gene are MNHNS and SASEGT. Trimming removed 5 bases at V and 3 bases at J, with 8 bases between.

The chain has TRBV5-1 and TRBJ1-1; weak D call: TRBD1 (5 bases). Trimming removed 2 bases from V and 0 bases from J, with 11 bases in between. Germline lookup yields CDR1 SGHRS and CDR2 YFSETQ. The CDR3 is made up of 15 amino acids. The CDR3 DNA reads as TGCGCCAGCAGCTTTTTACAGGATATGAACACTGAAGCTTTCTTT. Amino acid sequence: CASSFLQDMNTEAFF.

The chain joins TRBV19 to TRBJ1-3; unclear D gene. CDR3 length: 14 amino acids. Germline V gives CDR1 LNHDA, CDR2 SQIVND (reference sequence). V was cut by 4 bases and J by 8 bases, with 15 bases left in between. The CDR3 DNA reads as TGTGCCAGTAGTACGTTGGACTTCTCGGACACCATATATTTT. It codes for CASSTLDFSDTIYF.